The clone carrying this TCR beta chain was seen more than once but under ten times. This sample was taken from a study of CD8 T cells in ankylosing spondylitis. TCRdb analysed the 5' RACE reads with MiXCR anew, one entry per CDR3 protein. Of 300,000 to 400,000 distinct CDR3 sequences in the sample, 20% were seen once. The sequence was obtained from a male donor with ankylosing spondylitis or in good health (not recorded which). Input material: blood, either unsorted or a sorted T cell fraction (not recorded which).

The CDR3 loop is CASSQTDREAHEQYF. In DNA, the CDR3 is TGTGCCAGCAGTCAAACTGACAGGGAGGCCCACGAGCAGTACTTC. The chain uses TRBV12-3 or TRBV12-4 and TRBJ2-7, with D possibly matching TRBD1 (7 bases). CDR3 length: 15 amino acids. V lost 5 bases and J 5 bases, leaving 19 bases between the germline ends.